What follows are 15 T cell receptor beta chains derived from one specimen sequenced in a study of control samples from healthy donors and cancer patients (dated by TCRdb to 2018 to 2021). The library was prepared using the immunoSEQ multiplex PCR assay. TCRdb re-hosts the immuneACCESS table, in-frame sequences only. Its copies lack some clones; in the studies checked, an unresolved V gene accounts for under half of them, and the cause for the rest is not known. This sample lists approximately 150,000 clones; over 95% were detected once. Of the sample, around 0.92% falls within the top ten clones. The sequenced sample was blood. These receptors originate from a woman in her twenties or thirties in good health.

CDR3 sequence: CAWSVRTGGLTAIRPQHF. As DNA, the CDR3 is TGTGCCTGGAGTGTACGGACAGGGGGACTCACCGCAATCAGGCCCCAGCATTTT. V and J are TRBV30 and TRBJ1-5; 10 bases align to TRBD1. Trimming at V came to 0 bases and at J to 9 bases, leaving 17 bases not matched to a gene. Germline V CDR1 and CDR2: GTSNPN, SVGIG (reference sequence). The CDR3 is made up of 18 amino acids.

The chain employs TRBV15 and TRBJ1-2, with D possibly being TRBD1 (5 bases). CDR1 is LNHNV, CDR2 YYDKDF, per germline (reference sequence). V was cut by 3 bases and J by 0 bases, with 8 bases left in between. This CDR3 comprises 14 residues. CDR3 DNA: TGTGCCACCAGCAGGGGGGAAACTAACTATGGCTACACCTTC. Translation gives CATSRGETNYGYTF. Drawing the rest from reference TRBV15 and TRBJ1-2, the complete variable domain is DAMVIQNPRYQVTQFGKPVTLSCSQTLNHNVMYWYQQKSSQAPKLLFHYYDKDFNNEADTPDNFQSRRPNTSFCFLDIRSPGLGDTAMYLCATSRGETNYGYTFGSGTRLTVV.

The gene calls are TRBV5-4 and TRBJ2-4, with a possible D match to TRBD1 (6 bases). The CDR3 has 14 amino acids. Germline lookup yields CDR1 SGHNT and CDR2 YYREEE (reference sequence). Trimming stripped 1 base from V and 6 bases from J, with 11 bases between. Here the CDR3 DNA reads TGTGCCAGCAGCTTGTCCGGACAGCCAAACATTCAGTACTTC. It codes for CASSLSGQPNIQYF.

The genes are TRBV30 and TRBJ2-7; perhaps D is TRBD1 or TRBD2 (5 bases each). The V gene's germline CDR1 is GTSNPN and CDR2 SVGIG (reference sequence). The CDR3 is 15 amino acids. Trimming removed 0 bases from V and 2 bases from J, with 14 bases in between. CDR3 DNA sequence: TGTGCCTGGAGTGTTGGTCAGGGACCACCCTACGAGCAGTACTTC. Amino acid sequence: CAWSVGQGPPYEQYF.

CDR3 region: CASSLLAGGTYNEQFF. The CDR3 DNA sequence: TGTGCCAGCAGCCTTCTAGCGGGGGGGACCTACAATGAGCAGTTCTTC. The rearrangement links TRBV7-9 to TRBJ2-1, with 12 positions matching TRBD2. CDR3 length: 16 amino acids. Germline V lookup: CDR1 SEHNR, CDR2 FQNEAQ (reference sequence). After removal of 5 bases from V and 2 bases from J, the junction contained 4 bases not matched to a gene.

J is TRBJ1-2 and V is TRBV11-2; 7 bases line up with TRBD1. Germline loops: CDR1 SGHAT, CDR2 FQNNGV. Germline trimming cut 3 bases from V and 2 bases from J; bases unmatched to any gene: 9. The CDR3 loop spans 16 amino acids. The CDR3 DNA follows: TGTGCCAGCAGCTTCGGAGACAGGGTCCGCAACTATGGCTACACCTTC. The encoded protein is CASSFGDRVRNYGYTF.

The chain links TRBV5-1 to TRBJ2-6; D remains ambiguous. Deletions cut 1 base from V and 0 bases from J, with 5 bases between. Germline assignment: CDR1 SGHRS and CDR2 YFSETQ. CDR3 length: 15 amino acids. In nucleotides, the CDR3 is TGCGCCAGCAGCTTGTCCAACTCTGGGGCCAACGTCCTGACTTTC. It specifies CASSLSNSGANVLTF.

Here the CDR3 DNA reads TGTGCCAGCAGCTTGTCTGCGGGCCCACTGGGCACCGGGGAGCTGTTTTTT. Translated, it gives CASSLSAGPLGTGELFF. This chain joins TRBV5-4 and TRBJ2-2; tentative D call: TRBD2 (5 bases). The germline gives CDR1 SGHNT, CDR2 YYREEE (reference sequence). Trimming stripped 1 base from V and 4 bases from J, with 17 bases between. The CDR3 sequence is 17 residues long. Combining the CDR3 with reference TRBV5-4 and TRBJ2-2 gives the whole variable domain ETGVTQSPTHLIKTRGQQVTLRCSSQSGHNTVSWYQQALGQGPQFIFQYYREEENGRGNFPPRFSGLQFPNYSSELNVNALELDDSALYLCASSLSAGPLGTGELFFGEGSRLTVL.

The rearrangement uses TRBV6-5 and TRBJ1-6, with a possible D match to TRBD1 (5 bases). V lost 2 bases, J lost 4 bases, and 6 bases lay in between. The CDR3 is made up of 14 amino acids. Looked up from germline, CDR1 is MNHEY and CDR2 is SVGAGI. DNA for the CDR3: TGTGCCAGCAGTTACGGGGCTTATAATTCACCCCTCCACTTT. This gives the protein CASSYGAYNSPLHF.

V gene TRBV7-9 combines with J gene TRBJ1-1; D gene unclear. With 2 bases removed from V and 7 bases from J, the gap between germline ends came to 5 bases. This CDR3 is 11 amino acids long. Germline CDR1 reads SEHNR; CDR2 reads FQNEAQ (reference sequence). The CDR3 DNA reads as TGTGCCAGCAGCTTAAGTTATGAAGCTTTCTTT. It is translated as CASSLSYEAFF.

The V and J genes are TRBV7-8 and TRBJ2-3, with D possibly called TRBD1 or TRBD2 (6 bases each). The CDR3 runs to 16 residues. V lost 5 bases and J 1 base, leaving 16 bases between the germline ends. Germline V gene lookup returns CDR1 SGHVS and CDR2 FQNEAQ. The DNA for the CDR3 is TGTGCCAGCAGCCTCGGAGGGGGTTCGGGCACAGATACGCAGTATTTT. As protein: CASSLGGGSGTDTQYF.

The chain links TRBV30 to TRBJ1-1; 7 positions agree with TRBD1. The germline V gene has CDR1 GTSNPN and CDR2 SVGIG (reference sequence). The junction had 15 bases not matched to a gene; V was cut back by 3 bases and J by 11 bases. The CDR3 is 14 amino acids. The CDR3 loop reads CAWRPKWDSLVAFF. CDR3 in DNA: TGTGCCTGGAGGCCAAAATGGGACAGTCTAGTCGCTTTCTTT.

The CDR3 bases are TGTGCCAGCAGCCCCGAAGTTTCCTACGAGCAGTACTTC. Protein product: CASSPEVSYEQYF. The chain joins TRBV11-2 to TRBJ2-7; unclear D gene. Germline values: CDR1 SGHAT, CDR2 FQNNGV. V lost 5 bases and J lost 1, with 9 bases in between. The CDR3 runs 13 residues.

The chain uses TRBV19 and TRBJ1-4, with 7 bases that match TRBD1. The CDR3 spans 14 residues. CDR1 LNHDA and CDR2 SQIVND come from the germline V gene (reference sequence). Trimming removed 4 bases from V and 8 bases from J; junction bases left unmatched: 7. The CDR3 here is CASSTTGREEKLFF. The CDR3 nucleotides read TGTGCCAGTAGTACGACAGGGCGAGAGGAAAAACTGTTTTTT.

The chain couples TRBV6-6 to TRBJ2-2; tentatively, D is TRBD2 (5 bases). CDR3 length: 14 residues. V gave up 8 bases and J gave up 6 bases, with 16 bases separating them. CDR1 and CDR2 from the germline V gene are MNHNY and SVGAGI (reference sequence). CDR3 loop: CASRALGDAGELFF. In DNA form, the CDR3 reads TGTGCCAGCCGTGCACTAGGAGATGCCGGGGAGCTGTTTTTT.